This T cell receptor beta chain was captured in a study of shared clonotypes between healthy human individuals. Only in-frame clones appear in the TCRdb table, and some are missing; sequencing was by immunoSEQ multiplex PCR. The sample contains some 1.5 million clones, around 98% of which appear only once. As concerns this clone: The antigen remains undetermined.

The CDR3 spans 14 residues. The germline V and J ends were trimmed by 6 bases and 3 bases, with 14 bases remaining between them. The germline V gene has CDR1 SNHLY and CDR2 FYNNEI. Splitting of CD4+ cells produced CD45RA+ naive and CD45RA-negative memory subsets. Findings of the study overall: Between a few donors, naive CD4 clonotypes were shared at a level of about 5%. Generally, naive subsets (rather than memory subsets) showed larger estimated richness. All-four-donor shared clonotypes had higher generation probabilities than non-shared clonotypes did.

The receptor comes from a man aged 30 to 45 in good health. Sequencing was performed on naive CD4+ T cells sorted from blood. Noted subset: CD45RA+ positively selected. The chain uses TRBV2 and TRBJ1-1, with a tentative D call TRBD1 (5 bases). CDR3 nucleotides: TGTGCCAGCAGCACGGTCGGGACCCACACTGAAGCTTTCTTT. Encoded protein: CASSTVGTHTEAFF.